Each of the 2 T cell receptor beta chains below was sequenced from the same sample in a study of cytomegalovirus exposure and HLA in healthy donors. The table came from immunoSEQ multiplex PCR; TCRdb's copy has only in-frame clones and leaves some out. Here the sample spans 55,000 to 75,000 clones, 80% to 95% being singletons. Sequencing was done on a sample of PBMCs. The receptors originated from a man younger than 35 in good health and CMV-seropositive.

The chain is built from TRBV30 and TRBJ2-1; perhaps TRBD1 as D (5 bases). The CDR3 spans 13 residues. Per germline, CDR1 GTSNPN and CDR2 SVGIG (reference sequence). Trimming shortened V by 0 bases and J by 5 bases, and 8 bases separated the two germline ends. The CDR3 nucleotides read TGTGCCTGGAGTGTCGGCAGGGACAATGAGCAGTTCTTC. This encodes CAWSVGRDNEQFF.

This clone was picked up one time. CDR3 sequence (DNA): TGCGCCAGCAGCTTAAACAGGGCGTTTAATGAAAAACTGTTTTTT. Protein: CASSLNRAFNEKLFF. J is TRBJ1-4 and V is TRBV5-1; D possibly corresponds to TRBD1 (6 bases). There are 15 residues in the CDR3. Germline V gives CDR1 SGHRS, CDR2 YFSETQ. The ends were cut back, 2 bases at V and 4 bases at J, with 12 bases in the middle.